This T cell receptor (beta chain) was sequenced during a study of beta chain features in type 1 diabetes. General study results and limits: For Type 1 diabetes patients, all four CD4+ subsets carried TCRB CDR3s that were moderately but significantly shorter. Naive, central memory and Treg TCRB repertoires appeared more alike in patients than in healthy donors.

Germline values: CDR1 LGHNA, CDR2 YNFKEQ. This CDR3 region has 14 residues. The junction had 3 bases not matched to a gene; V was cut back by 2 bases and J by 5 bases. Every bit of the isolated RNA underwent reverse transcription, so sequencing read expressed TCRB transcripts. TCRdb's table, derived via immunoSEQ multiplex PCR, lists solely in-frame clones and lacks some. The table records 400,000 to 600,000 clones, approximately 28% of them present only once. Worth noting for this clone: The target antigen is unknown.

A CD45RO/CCR7/CD25/CD127/CD95/CD27 panel sorted naive, central memory, regulatory and stem cell-like memory CD4+ cells. Sequencing was done on a sample of naive CD4+ T cells from blood. The chain has TRBV4-2 and TRBJ2-7; TRBD1 aligns across 10 bases. The TCR was taken from a man aged 18 to 30 in good health. CDR3 in DNA: TGTGCCAGCAGCCAATTCGGGACAGGGGACGAGCAGTACTTC. It specifies CASSQFGTGDEQYF.